Each of the 9 T cell receptor beta chains below was sequenced from the same sample in a study of blood T cell repertoires in COVID-19. Assay used: immunoSEQ multiplex PCR; TCRdb lists only in-frame clones, some missing. The repertoire consists of over 70,000 clones, with 85% to 95% occurring once and the leading ten covering approximately 2.2%. The sample was peripheral blood. These receptors originate from a human donor with active COVID-19. The donor label of this sample is uncertain.

The CDR3 reads CASSPSGRTDTQYF. The CDR3 nucleotides are TGTGCCAGCTCACCATCCGGTCGCACAGATACGCAGTATTTT. The gene calls are TRBV18 and TRBJ2-3; D unclear. Trimming pared 2 bases from V and 1 base from J, leaving 7 bases between. CDR1 is KGHSH, CDR2 LQKENI, per germline. The CDR3 spans 14 residues.

The V gene is TRBV28, the J gene TRBJ2-7; 8 positions match TRBD2. Germline trimming cut 5 bases from V and 0 bases from J; bases unmatched to any gene: 15. The CDR3 extends over 18 amino acids. Looked up from germline, CDR1 is MDHEN and CDR2 is SYDVKM. CDR3 residues: CASSPAGLGIPSSYEQYF. The DNA for the CDR3 is TGTGCCAGCAGTCCAGCGGGACTAGGTATCCCAAGCTCCTACGAGCAGTACTTC.

V usage is TRBV19 and J usage is TRBJ1-2; possible D gene TRBD1, 6 bases. The CDR3 totals 15 residues. Looked up from germline, CDR1 is LNHDA and CDR2 is SQIVND (reference sequence). Trimming took off 9 bases at V and 0 bases at J, with 17 bases between the two ends. The CDR3 DNA follows: TGTGCCAGAATCTTCGGACAGACTACTAACTATGGCTACACCTTC. It specifies CARIFGQTTNYGYTF.

The chain joins TRBV6-2 or TRBV6-3 to TRBJ1-1, with D possibly TRBD1 on 6 matching bases. From germline, CDR1 is MNHEY and CDR2 SVGEGT. This CDR3 has 20 amino acids. V dropped 0 bases and J dropped 0 bases, with 23 bases sitting between them. CDR3 DNA sequence: TGTGCCAGCAGTTACTCCCCCTTCAGGGGCCTTCGAAGGATGAACACTGAAGCTTTCTTT. Translating it yields CASSYSPFRGLRRMNTEAFF.

V gene TRBV5-4 combines with J gene TRBJ2-2; no reliable D call. CDR1 SGHNT and CDR2 YYREEE come from the germline V gene (reference sequence). The V end lost 7 bases, the J end lost 1 base, and 14 bases lay between the germline ends. CDR3 length equals 15 residues. CDR3 in amino acids: CASFSRFGNTGELFF. For the CDR3, the DNA is TGTGCCAGCTTTTCCAGGTTCGGGAACACCGGGGAGCTGTTTTTT.

The rearrangement uses TRBV7-9 and TRBJ2-1; TRBD2 aligns across 11 bases. V gave up 2 bases and J gave up 3 bases; unmatched junction bases: 3. The CDR3 covers 16 residues. Per the germline V gene, CDR1 is SEHNR and CDR2 is FQNEAQ (reference sequence). As DNA, the CDR3 is TGTGCCAGCAGCTTACCGACTAGCGGGGTCTACAATGAGCAGTTCTTC. Translating it yields CASSLPTSGVYNEQFF.

This chain links TRBV6-2 or TRBV6-3 with TRBJ1-6, with 7 bases lining up with TRBD1. The CDR3 contains 13 residues. Germline trimming cut 5 bases from V and 10 bases from J; bases unmatched to any gene: 5. Germline V gene sequence: CDR1 MNHEY, CDR2 SVGEGT. CDR3: CASSRTGPSPLHF. The DNA for the CDR3 is TGTGCCAGCAGTCGGACAGGTCCCTCACCCCTCCACTTT.

In its sample, this clone was seen once. CDR3 loop: CASSPLRRNKETQYF. The CDR3, as DNA: TGTGCCAGCAGCCCCCTTCGGCGGAACAAAGAGACCCAGTACTTC. The rearrangement uses TRBV28 and TRBJ2-5; D remains ambiguous. Germline V gene sequence: CDR1 MDHEN, CDR2 SYDVKM. V lost 6 bases, J lost 3 bases, and 17 bases lay in between. The CDR3 is made up of 15 amino acids.

The rearrangement links TRBV9 to TRBJ2-5; maybe TRBD2 (5 bases). This CDR3 is 16 amino acids long. The germline V gene has CDR1 SGDLS and CDR2 YYNGEE. Trimming shortened V by 0 bases and J by 5 bases, and 17 bases separated the two germline ends. Here the CDR3 reads CASSVEGRGKGETQYF. CDR3 nucleotide sequence: TGTGCCAGCAGCGTAGAGGGCCGAGGGAAAGGGGAGACCCAGTACTTC.